A single sample is the source of the 25 T cell receptor beta chains below, sequenced in a study of blood T cells in healthy people across ages. A second PCR, run for about 7 to 12 cycles, used a sample-barcoded 5' primer plus a J-beta primer mix. TCRdb processed the 5' RACE reads anew with MiXCR; each CDR3 protein has one entry. The data contain approximately 790,000 distinct CDR3 sequences, 62% of them seen just once; the ten biggest clones take up 28%. The sequenced sample was blood. The source of these receptors is a man under 40 in good health.

The V gene is TRBV6-2 or TRBV6-3, the J gene TRBJ2-4; maybe TRBD2 (5 bases). TRBJ2-7 matches the DNA end more closely, so the J call is doubtful. Germline V gives CDR1 MNHEY, CDR2 SVGEGT. This CDR3 has 14 amino acids. The CDR3 loop reads CASSYANRGYEQYF. For the CDR3, the DNA is TGTGCCAGCAGTTACGCGAACCGGGGCTACGAGCAGTACTTC.

The chain uses TRBV12-3 or TRBV12-4 and TRBJ2-5; 9 nucleotides line up with TRBD2. The CDR3 has 15 amino acids. Losses at the gene ends were 6 bases for V and 2 bases for J; bases not matched to a gene: 7. CDR3 in DNA: TGTGCCAGCAGCCTGACTAGCGGTTATCAAGAGACCCAGTACTTC. It translates to CASSLTSGYQETQYF.

This chain links TRBV5-1 with TRBJ2-3; no definite D call. CDR3 length: 14 residues. V gave up 0 bases and J gave up 4 bases, with 9 bases separating them. CDR1 SGHRS and CDR2 YFSETQ come from the germline V gene. The CDR3 is CASSLGARPDTQYF. CDR3 nucleotides: TGCGCCAGCAGCTTGGGGGCACGGCCAGATACGCAGTATTTT.

This clonotype was recorded a few times. The chain recombines TRBV10-3 with TRBJ2-5, with TRBD2 identical over 7 bases. The CDR3 covers 15 residues. V lost 1 base and J lost 2; bases outside the gene matches: 4. The V gene's germline CDR1 is ENHRY and CDR2 SYGVKD. The CDR3 coding sequence is TGTGCCATCAGTGAGTGGCCGCGGGGGCAAGAGACCCAGTACTTC. Amino acids: CAISEWPRGQETQYF.

This chain links TRBV6-1 with TRBJ1-2; perhaps TRBD1 as D (6 bases). Deletions cut 7 bases from V and 1 base from J, with 13 bases between. This CDR3 contains 14 residues. CDR1 and CDR2 from the germline V gene are MNHNS and SASEGT. CDR3 DNA: TGTGCCAGCATTCGGGACAACCTTAACTATGGCTACACCTTC. This gives the protein CASIRDNLNYGYTF.

This chain joins TRBV6-5 and TRBJ1-1; D is undetermined. CDR1 is MNHEY, CDR2 SVGAGI, per germline. The CDR3 sequence is 13 residues long. V was shortened by 5 bases and J by 8 bases, with 15 bases between the two germline ends. For the CDR3, the DNA is TGTGCCAGCAGTCCTGAGTGGGTTGTGGAAGCTTTCTTT. Translating it yields CASSPEWVVEAFF.

This clonotype has more than one count but fewer than ten. Germline and junction disagree at one end, which may indicate a read error. The V and J genes are TRBV7-2 and TRBJ2-1; the D gene is possibly TRBD2 (6 bases). This CDR3 has 14 residues. The germline V gene encodes CDR1 SGHTA and CDR2 FQGNSA. Here the CDR3 DNA reads TGTGCCAGCAGTCGGACTATCTCCAACAATGAGCAGTTCTTC. Protein: CASSRTISNNEQFF.

The chain recombines TRBV5-1 with TRBJ2-7, with 8 bases aligning to TRBD1. Germline V lookup: CDR1 SGHRS, CDR2 YFSETQ. The J segment lost 7 bases and the V segment lost 3 bases, leaving 3 bases of the junction unmatched. CDR3 length: 12 amino acids. DNA of the CDR3: TGCGCCAGCAGCTCGGACAGGGCTGAGCAGTACTTC. This translates into CASSSDRAEQYF.

V and J are TRBV9 and TRBJ1-1; no clear D gene. V was clipped by 7 bases and J by 2 bases, with 9 bases between them. From germline, CDR1 is SGDLS and CDR2 YYNGEE. The CDR3 has 12 residues. The CDR3 DNA sequence: TGTGCCAGCGCCCAGATAAACACTGAAGCTTTCTTT. Translated, it gives CASAQINTEAFF. The whole variable domain, filled in from reference TRBV9 and TRBJ1-1, reads DSGVTQTPKHLITATGQRVTLRCSPRSGDLSVYWYQQSLDQGLQFLIQYYNGEERAKGNILERFSAQQFPDLHSELNLSSLELGDSALYFCASAQINTEAFFGQGTRLTVV.

The chain joins TRBV9 to TRBJ2-7, with 10 bases identical to TRBD2. V dropped 4 bases and J dropped 2; count of bases not matched to a gene: 9. This CDR3 has 16 residues. Germline CDR1 reads SGDLS; CDR2 reads YYNGEE. CDR3 sequence (DNA): TGTGCCAGCAGCCCCACGGTTAGCGGGGGGACCTACGAGCAGTACTTC. Protein sequence: CASSPTVSGGTYEQYF.

The V gene is TRBV12-3 or TRBV12-4, the J gene TRBJ2-5; 7 bases line up with TRBD1. This CDR3 has 16 amino acids. Losses at the gene ends were 6 bases for V and 2 bases for J; bases not matched to a gene: 12. In DNA, the CDR3 is TGTGCCAGCAGGCCCCCGACAGGGAAGGGGCAAGAGACCCAGTACTTC. It specifies CASRPPTGKGQETQYF.

The rearrangement uses TRBV20-1 and TRBJ2-1; 10 nucleotides match TRBD2. The CDR3 extends over 15 amino acids. CDR1 is DFQATT and CDR2 is SNEGSKA in the germline V gene (reference sequence). The V segment lost 6 bases and the J segment 4 bases; nucleotides outside the gene matches: 9. This chain's CDR3 is CSARIAGGLYNEQFF. In DNA form, the CDR3 reads TGCAGTGCGAGAATAGCGGGGGGCCTTTACAATGAGCAGTTCTTC.

The J gene is TRBJ2-4, the V gene TRBV12-3 or TRBV12-4; 8 bases align to TRBD2. This CDR3 region has 14 residues. The V gene end was trimmed by 4 bases and the J gene end by 6 bases; junction bases not matched to a gene: 5. The CDR3 bases are TGTGCCAGCAGTTCCGGGACTAGTCGAAACATTCAGTACTTC. This translates into CASSSGTSRNIQYF.

The chain has TRBV11-1 and TRBJ2-1, with a tentative D call TRBD1 (5 bases). Trimming removed 5 bases at V and 0 bases at J, with 11 bases between. CDR3 length equals 15 residues. Germline V gene data show CDR1 as SGHAT and CDR2 as FQDESV (reference sequence). CDR3 sequence reads: CASSVGASSYNEQFF. CDR3 DNA: TGTGCCAGCAGCGTTGGGGCTAGCTCCTACAATGAGCAGTTCTTC.

CDR3 region: CASSLDNHRWDGNSYEQYF. The CDR3 DNA sequence: TGTGCCAGCAGCTTAGACAATCACAGATGGGACGGCAACTCCTACGAGCAGTACTTC. The chain carries TRBV7-2 and TRBJ2-7, with D perhaps being TRBD1 or TRBD2 (5 bases each). The CDR3 contains 19 residues. Germline-derived CDR1 and CDR2 are SGHTA and FQGNSA. The V end was cut by 1 base, the J end by 0 bases, with 22 bases between.

This chain connects TRBV20-1 to TRBJ2-7; D unresolved. The CDR3 contains 14 residues. Per germline, CDR1 DFQATT and CDR2 SNEGSKA (reference sequence). Trimming stripped 3 bases from V and 0 bases from J, with 12 bases between. The CDR3 is CSASLTSPSYEQYF. The CDR3 region has the DNA TGCAGTGCTAGTCTAACCAGCCCCTCCTACGAGCAGTACTTC.

This clonotype was seen only a few times. The chain carries TRBV29-1 and TRBJ2-7; D is perhaps TRBD1 or TRBD2 (5 bases each). Germline V lookup: CDR1 SQVTM, CDR2 ANQGSEA. CDR3 length equals 12 residues. The ends were cut back, 4 bases at V and 2 bases at J, with 9 bases in the middle. CDR3 in amino acids: CSVGGNTYEQYF. CDR3 nucleotide sequence: TGCAGCGTTGGGGGGAATACCTACGAGCAGTACTTC.

The sample holds a few counts of this clonotype. The rearrangement joins TRBV29-1 to TRBJ1-5, with TRBD1 matching over 8 bases. The V gene end was trimmed by 4 bases and the J gene end by 1 base; junction bases not matched to a gene: 6. CDR1 is SQVTM and CDR2 is ANQGSEA in the germline V gene. The CDR3 spans 15 residues. The CDR3 spells CSVGQGAGSNQPQHF. CDR3 nucleotides: TGCAGCGTTGGTCAGGGGGCCGGGAGCAATCAGCCCCAGCATTTT.

The gene calls are TRBV7-3 and TRBJ1-6; D perhaps matches TRBD1 (6 bases). The CDR3 length is 14 residues. The germline CDR1 and CDR2 sequences are SGHTA and FQGTGA. V was clipped by 4 bases and J by 10 bases, with 14 bases between them. Here the CDR3 DNA reads TGTGCCAGCAGCTCTGAGGGGGTATGGTCACCCCTCCACTTT. It encodes CASSSEGVWSPLHF.

The chain links TRBV16 to TRBJ1-5; D possibly corresponds to TRBD1 (6 bases). Trimming removed 4 bases at V and 1 base at J, with 14 bases between. This CDR3 spans 16 amino acids. Germline CDR1 and CDR2: KGHSY and FQNENV. CDR3 amino acids: CASSLGGLGSNQPQHF. CDR3 sequence (DNA): TGTGCCAGCAGCCTGGGGGGCCTGGGGAGCAATCAGCCCCAGCATTTT.

The chain recombines TRBV6-2 or TRBV6-3 with TRBJ2-5; 11 nucleotides line up with TRBD2. The CDR3 is made up of 15 amino acids. Germline trimming cut 4 bases from V and 5 bases from J; bases unmatched to any gene: 6. Germline V gene sequence: CDR1 MNHEY, CDR2 SVGEGT. CDR3 sequence (DNA): TGTGCCAGCAGTTCTCCGGGACTAGCGGTGGAGACCCAGTACTTC. Translation: CASSSPGLAVETQYF.

J is TRBJ2-3 and V is TRBV5-5; the D gene is possibly TRBD2 (6 bases). The CDR3 has 16 amino acids. Germline-derived CDR1 and CDR2 are SGHKS and YYEKEE (reference sequence). The V end lost 5 bases, the J end lost 5 bases, and 21 bases lay between the germline ends. The DNA for the CDR3 is TGTGCCAGCAGAGAAAGACTCGCGGGAACCCAAGATACGCAGTATTTT. Translating gives CASRERLAGTQDTQYF.

This clonotype was observed a few times. J is TRBJ2-3 and V is TRBV7-2; possible D gene TRBD2, 6 bases. CDR3 length: 18 residues. Trimming left V 7 bases short and J 2 bases short, with 25 bases between. The germline V gene encodes CDR1 SGHTA and CDR2 FQGNSA. This CDR3 is CASTTAAGTGKYTDTQYF. CDR3 nucleotide sequence: TGTGCCAGCACCACGGCCGCGGGAACGGGAAAATACACAGATACGCAGTATTTT.

The rearrangement links TRBV6-2 or TRBV6-3 to TRBJ2-7, with TRBD2 matching 13 bases. In germline, CDR1 is MNHEY, CDR2 SVGEGT. Losses at the gene ends were 8 bases for V and 6 bases for J; bases not matched to a gene: 16. The CDR3 has 17 amino acids. The CDR3 loop is CASFTTRTSGGRGEQYF. The CDR3 region has the DNA TGTGCCAGCTTCACCACCCGGACTAGCGGGGGCAGAGGCGAGCAGTACTTC.

To note about this clonotype: Mismatch with germline at one junction end may stem from a read error. The CDR3, as DNA: TGCGCCAGCAGCGAGGGACAGGGAGCCAAAAACATTCAGTACTTC. It specifies CASSEGQGAKNIQYF. The chain uses TRBV2 and TRBJ2-4; TRBD1 matches 9 bases. The CDR3 totals 15 residues. Per the germline V gene, CDR1 is SNHLY and CDR2 is FYNNEI.